This paragraph reports one T cell receptor beta chain. This clonotype occurred a few times. Its target antigen remains unknown. No base qualities exist here, and no much larger clone lies one base off it. These data are taken from a study of response to subunit inactivated influenza vaccine (dated by TCRdb to between 2017 and 2018). About the investigation overall: The study used deep quantitative T cell receptor repertoire profiling to track responses to a trivalent subunit inactivated influenza vaccine.

The method behind the library was RT-PCR. The sample was run on an Illumina HiSeq 2500. The public reads were reprocessed in TCRdb via fastp at Q25 and MiXCR, keeping in-frame beta chains. Every entry covers one CDR3 protein and lists the most common genes and DNA from its rows. Within this sample are 600,000 to 700,000 distinct CDR3 sequences, with 12% to 15% of them counted one time only. Less than 8.5% of the sample is taken by the ten largest. At the junction V is shortened by 7 bases and J by 1 base, with 17 bases in between. The CDR3 runs 14 residues from the cysteine to the phenylalanine. Only CDR3 DNA remains: 42 bases, in frame from the first base. CDR1 and CDR2 (DFQATT, SNEGSKA) derive from the germline V gene (reference sequence). Broader findings and caveats from the paper: The authors proposed that each seasonal influenza vaccination may bring in only a limited number of new T cells.

The chain joins TRBV20-1 to TRBJ2-7, with the D gene call left open. The source was PBMCs from blood, collected 14 to 15 days before vaccination. This clonotype was obtained from a middle-aged man who received an inactivated influenza vaccine. Donor details come from another sample of the same person, matched by shared clones. For the CDR3, the sequence is CSVLREARSYEQYF. DNA sequence: TGCAGTGTCCTACGCGAAGCCAGGTCCTACGAGCAGTACTTC.